The 26 T cell receptor beta chains presented below share a single source sample, sequenced in a study of OX40 agonist ivuxolimab in advanced cancers. Here immunoSEQ multiplex PCR was the method, and the copy in TCRdb shows in-frame clones only, minus some. The table records under 30,000 clones, around 87% of them present only once. Sequences were derived from CD4+ or CD8+ T cells sorted from blood, sampled in a trial of the OX40 agonist ivuxolimab. These receptors all come from an adult with an advanced solid tumor such as melanoma, head and neck, liver or kidney cancer.

The J gene is TRBJ2-2, the V gene TRBV25-1, with a tentative D call TRBD1 (7 bases). From germline, CDR1 is MGHDK and CDR2 SYGVNS. This CDR3 spans 17 amino acids. Trimming pared 1 base from V and 1 base from J, leaving 13 bases between. The CDR3 DNA reads as TGTGCCAGCAGTGAATTAGGAGGGGGCGAGAACACCGGGGAGCTGTTTTTT. Translation: CASSELGGGENTGELFF.

This chain connects TRBV5-8 to TRBJ1-6; a weak D match, TRBD1 (6 bases). The CDR3 loop spans 15 amino acids. Looked up from germline, CDR1 is SGHTS and CDR2 is YDEGEE. V dropped 0 bases and J dropped 8 bases, with 12 bases sitting between them. In nucleotides, the CDR3 is TGTGCCAGCAGCTTGGAGCAGCGACAGGATTCACCCCTCCACTTT. Translated: CASSLEQRQDSPLHF.

This clone has a single count. V gene TRBV5-1 combines with J gene TRBJ1-1, with D possibly being TRBD1 (5 bases). There are 13 residues in the CDR3. The germline V and J ends were trimmed by 4 bases and 7 bases, with 14 bases remaining between them. The germline CDR1 and CDR2 sequences are SGHRS and YFSETQ. The CDR3, as DNA: TGCGCCAGCAGCCCTGGGGCGCCTGGTGAAGCTTTCTTT. Protein sequence: CASSPGAPGEAFF.

The rearrangement uses TRBV27 and TRBJ1-2, with 9 positions matching TRBD1. The CDR3 has 13 amino acids. The V segment lost 9 bases and the J segment 7 bases; nucleotides outside the gene matches: 9. CDR1 and CDR2 (germline): MNHEY, SMNVEV (reference sequence). Here the CDR3 DNA reads TGTGCCAGTTCTCAGGGACAGGGAGGTGGCTACACCTTC. This sequence encodes CASSQGQGGGYTF.

The rearrangement joins TRBV7-9 to TRBJ2-7; D gene uncertain. The V end lost 6 bases, the J end lost 2 bases, and 11 bases lay between the germline ends. CDR1 and CDR2 from the germline V gene are SEHNR and FQNEAQ (reference sequence). The length of the CDR3 is 13 residues. The DNA of the CDR3 is TGTGCCAGCAGTTACGGGCGGCCCTACGAGCAGTACTTC. This translates into CASSYGRPYEQYF.

V usage is TRBV7-9 and J usage is TRBJ1-2; D ambiguous. The CDR3 contains 15 residues. The V gene's germline CDR1 is SEHNR and CDR2 FQNEAQ (reference sequence). V was pared by 0 bases and J by 4 bases, with 12 bases between. CDR3 residues: CASSLAETRAYGYTF. Here the CDR3 DNA reads TGTGCCAGCAGCTTAGCTGAAACTCGGGCCTATGGCTACACCTTC.

This chain connects TRBV6-6 to TRBJ2-3; 9 bases fit TRBD2. Germline trimming cut 8 bases from V and 3 bases from J; bases unmatched to any gene: 9. The CDR3 totals 15 residues. CDR1 is MNHNY, CDR2 SVGAGI, per germline (reference sequence). CDR3 sequence reads: CASGKSGGITDTQYF. As DNA, the CDR3 is TGTGCCAGCGGGAAAAGCGGGGGGATTACAGATACGCAGTATTTT.

The chain has TRBV4-1 and TRBJ2-5; 8 bases match TRBD2. The junction had 10 bases not matched to a gene; V was cut back by 6 bases and J by 7 bases. This CDR3 has 14 residues. Germline CDR1 and CDR2: MGHRA and YSYEKL. The CDR3 DNA follows: TGCGCCAGCAGTACACCGACCGGGAGGGTGACCCAGTACTTC. It encodes CASSTPTGRVTQYF.

This rearrangement joins TRBV5-6 to TRBJ2-7; D possibly uses TRBD1 or TRBD2 (6 bases each). The CDR3 spans 13 residues. Germline V gene lookup returns CDR1 SGHDT and CDR2 YYEEEE. Trimming stripped 6 bases from V and 4 bases from J, with 14 bases between. CDR3 nucleotide sequence: TGTGCCAGCATTACAAAAGGGGGGTACGAGCAGTACTTC. It yields the protein CASITKGGYEQYF.

The genes are TRBV19 and TRBJ2-7, with TRBD1 matching 9 bases. J was trimmed by 2 bases and V by 5 bases; bases with no gene match: 4. This CDR3 region has 14 residues. The germline V gene encodes CDR1 LNHDA and CDR2 SQIVND (reference sequence). The CDR3 DNA is TGTGCCAGTAGTTCACAGGGGGCTCCCTACGAGCAGTACTTC. It specifies CASSSQGAPYEQYF.

V and J are TRBV7-8 and TRBJ2-7; 10 nucleotides line up with TRBD2. J lost 2 bases, V lost 4 bases, and 11 bases had no gene match. The CDR3 runs to 17 residues. CDR1 and CDR2 (germline): SGHVS, FQNEAQ. This CDR3 is CASSSPMTSGSPYEQYF. DNA for the CDR3: TGTGCCAGCAGCTCGCCGATGACTAGCGGGTCCCCCTACGAGCAGTACTTC.

The CDR3 loop is CASGTGIATSTDTQYF. The CDR3 bases are TGTGCCAGCGGGACAGGTATCGCTACTAGCACAGATACGCAGTATTTT. V gene TRBV6-6 combines with J gene TRBJ2-3, with 8 positions matching TRBD1. V dropped 8 bases and J dropped 0; count of bases not matched to a gene: 10. The CDR3 runs to 16 residues. Germline V gives CDR1 MNHNY, CDR2 SVGAGI (reference sequence).

This chain uses TRBV29-1 with TRBJ2-5; D unresolved. Trimming took 5 bases from V and 0 from J, leaving 13 bases between them. The CDR3 totals 14 residues. Germline values: CDR1 SQVTM, CDR2 ANQGSEA. The CDR3: CSVLLRQNQETQYF. The CDR3 DNA reads as TGCAGCGTTTTATTACGGCAGAACCAAGAGACCCAGTACTTC.

V is TRBV7-3 and J is TRBJ2-1; 9 nucleotides line up with TRBD2. V lost 3 bases, J lost 11 bases, and 11 bases stayed unmatched. Per the germline V gene, CDR1 is SGHTA and CDR2 is FQGTGA. The CDR3 is made up of 15 amino acids. CDR3 sequence (DNA): TGTGCCAGCAGCTTGACAGCGGGGGGAGCAATGAAGCAGTTCTTC. It translates to CASSLTAGGAMKQFF.

This clone was observed once. The chain uses TRBV4-1 and TRBJ1-2, with D unresolved. The germline V and J ends were trimmed by 0 bases and 7 bases, with 18 bases remaining between them. Germline CDR1 MGHRA, CDR2 YSYEKL. The CDR3 contains 16 residues. The DNA of the CDR3 is TGCGCCAGCAGCCAAGATCTGGCAGCGGGCATGATTGGCTACACCTTC. Amino acid sequence: CASSQDLAAGMIGYTF.

This rearrangement joins TRBV4-1 to TRBJ2-1, with 10 bases lining up with TRBD2. This CDR3 has 16 amino acids. From germline, CDR1 is MGHRA and CDR2 YSYEKL. V lost 1 base, J lost 8 bases, and 8 bases stayed unmatched. The CDR3 bases are TGCGCCAGCAGCCAAGGGCTAGCGGGGGTTATGGATGAGCAGTTCTTC. Its translation is CASSQGLAGVMDEQFF.

DNA for the CDR3: TGTGCCAGCAGTGAAGGCCGGGCTACCCAAGAGACCCAGTACTTC. Amino acid sequence: CASSEGRATQETQYF. The rearrangement links TRBV6-1 to TRBJ2-5; D gene unclear. Per germline, CDR1 MNHNS and CDR2 SASEGT. Trimming cost V 1 base and J 1 base, with 10 bases left between them. CDR3 length equals 15 residues.

The genes are TRBV4-1 and TRBJ2-3; 8 bases line up with TRBD2. Trimming took 3 bases from V and 6 from J; bases not matched to a gene: 11. The CDR3 consists of 16 residues. Germline CDR1 and CDR2: MGHRA and YSYEKL. The CDR3 sequence is CASSHKLADHDDTQYF. The CDR3 region has the DNA TGCGCCAGCAGCCATAAACTAGCGGACCACGATGATACGCAGTATTTT.

The CDR3 loop reads CASSLGPGTEQETQYF. CDR3 in DNA: TGTGCCAGCAGCTTAGGCCCCGGGACGGAGCAAGAGACCCAGTACTTC. V gene TRBV7-9 combines with J gene TRBJ2-5; the D gene could be TRBD1 or TRBD2 (5 bases each). Trimming cost V 1 base and J 2 bases, with 14 bases left between them. There are 16 residues in the CDR3. Germline values: CDR1 SEHNR, CDR2 FQNEAQ (reference sequence).

The gene calls are TRBV27 and TRBJ2-5; no clear D gene. The V and J ends lost 1 base and 6 bases respectively, with 9 bases between them. Germline V lookup: CDR1 MNHEY, CDR2 SMNVEV (reference sequence). The CDR3 is 13 residues long. CDR3 residues: CASSLYLGKTQYF. The DNA for the CDR3 is TGTGCCAGCAGTTTATATCTGGGAAAGACCCAGTACTTC.

This chain uses TRBV6-6 with TRBJ2-5; D is ambiguous. CDR1 and CDR2 (germline): MNHNY, SVGAGI (reference sequence). V was trimmed by 2 bases and J by 4 bases, leaving 5 bases between them. The CDR3 spans 12 residues. The CDR3 DNA reads TGTGCCAGCAGTTACCCACCAGAGACCCAGTACTTC. This codes for CASSYPPETQYF.

The chain recombines TRBV29-1 with TRBJ2-7, with D hard to call. CDR1 is SQVTM, CDR2 ANQGSEA, per germline. The CDR3 has 12 amino acids. V lost 0 bases to trimming and J lost 0 bases, with 3 bases between them. The CDR3 DNA reads as TGCAGCGTTGAAGAAGACTCCTACGAGCAGTACTTC. Protein: CSVEEDSYEQYF.

The chain recombines TRBV30 with TRBJ2-1, with no clear D. This CDR3 has 9 amino acids. Germline assignment: CDR1 GTSNPN and CDR2 SVGIG (reference sequence). The V end lost 8 bases, the J end lost 9 bases, and 8 bases lay between the germline ends. DNA for the CDR3: TGTGCCCCCTATGGTGAGCAGTTCTTC. Its translation: CAPYGEQFF.

V usage is TRBV4-2 and J usage is TRBJ2-1; D might be TRBD2 (6 bases). The CDR3 is 15 residues long. Germline V gives CDR1 LGHNA, CDR2 YNFKEQ. V dropped 4 bases and J dropped 8 bases, with 18 bases sitting between them. The CDR3 DNA follows: TGTGCCAGCAGCCCCAGGGAACTAGCTCTCGATGAGCAGTTCTTC. This codes for CASSPRELALDEQFF.

The chain is built from TRBV4-1 and TRBJ2-4; 9 bases are shared with TRBD1. Germline CDR1 MGHRA, CDR2 YSYEKL. With V trimmed by 5 bases and J by 8 bases, 7 bases remained unmatched. This CDR3 has 14 residues. The CDR3 sequence is CASSFTGGGDIQYF. The DNA of the CDR3 is TGCGCCAGCAGCTTCACAGGGGGCGGCGACATTCAGTACTTC.

The chain employs TRBV29-1 and TRBJ2-5, with TRBD2 identical over 15 bases. Trimming removed 6 bases from V and 1 base from J; junction bases left unmatched: 12. The length of the CDR3 is 18 residues. Germline V gene lookup returns CDR1 SQVTM and CDR2 ANQGSEA. The CDR3 here is CSVKEGLAGGTGQETQYF. For the CDR3, the DNA is TGCAGCGTAAAGGAGGGACTAGCGGGGGGAACTGGCCAAGAGACCCAGTACTTC.